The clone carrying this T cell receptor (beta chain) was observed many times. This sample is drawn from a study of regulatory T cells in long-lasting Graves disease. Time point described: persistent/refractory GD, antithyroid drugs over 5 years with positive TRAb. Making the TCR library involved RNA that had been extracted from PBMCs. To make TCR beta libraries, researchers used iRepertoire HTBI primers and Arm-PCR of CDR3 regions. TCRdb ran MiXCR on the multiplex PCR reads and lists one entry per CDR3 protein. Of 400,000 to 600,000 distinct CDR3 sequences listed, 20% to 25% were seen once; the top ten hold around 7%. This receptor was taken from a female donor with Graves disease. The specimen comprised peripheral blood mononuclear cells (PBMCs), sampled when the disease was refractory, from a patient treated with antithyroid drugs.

The chain's CDR3 is CASSYSHRGYGYTF. The CDR3 nucleotides read TGTGCCAGCAGTTACTCCCACAGGGGCTATGGCTACACCTTC. The V and J genes are TRBV6-5 and TRBJ1-2, with 7 bases aligning to TRBD1. This CDR3 is 14 amino acids long. Per the germline V gene, CDR1 is MNHEY and CDR2 is SVGAGI. The J segment lost 4 bases and the V segment lost 0 bases, leaving 2 bases of the junction unmatched.